This T cell receptor (beta chain) was found in a study of Ad26.COV2.S vaccination and SARS-CoV-2 variants. Study outcomes and limitations: Substantial breadth was reported for post-vaccination spike-specific CD8+ and CD4+ T cells.

This clone was observed a single time. As yet, its antigen is unknown. The treatment here: approximately 18 received Ad26.COV2.S at low or high dose, single or two shots; 5 received placebo; per-sample allocation not given. Sample collection was performed on day 63 after the first vaccine or placebo injection. Immunization relied on an Ad26 vector, which expressed Wuhan-strain SARS-CoV-2 spike. Profiling relied on immunoSEQ multiplex PCR, and the TCRdb table lists in-frame clones only, not all of them. The sample has fewer than 400,000 clones; roughly 88% are singletons. The CDR3 runs 16 residues. The trim removed 1 base at V and 0 bases at J, leaving 4 bases unmatched. Per germline, CDR1 SEHNR and CDR2 FQNEAQ (reference sequence).

The sample was peripheral blood, taken in a trial of Ad26.COV2.S vaccine versus placebo. The TCR sequence derives from a person aged 18-65 years who received the Ad26.COV2.S COVID-19 vaccine or a placebo. This chain connects TRBV7-9 to TRBJ2-7, with 9 bases fitting TRBD2. CDR3 sequence (DNA): TGTGCCAGCAGCTTAGGACTAGCGGTTTTCTCCTACGAGCAGTACTTC. Translated, it gives CASSLGLAVFSYEQYF.